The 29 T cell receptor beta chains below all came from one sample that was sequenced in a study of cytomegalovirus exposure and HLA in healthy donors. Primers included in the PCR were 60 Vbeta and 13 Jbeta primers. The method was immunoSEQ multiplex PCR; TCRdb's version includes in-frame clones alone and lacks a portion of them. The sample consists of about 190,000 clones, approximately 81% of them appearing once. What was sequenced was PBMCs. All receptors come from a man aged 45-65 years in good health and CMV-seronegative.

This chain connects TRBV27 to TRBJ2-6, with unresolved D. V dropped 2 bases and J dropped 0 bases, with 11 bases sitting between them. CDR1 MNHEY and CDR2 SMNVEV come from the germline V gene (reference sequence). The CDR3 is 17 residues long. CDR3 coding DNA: TGTGCCAGCAGTTTAGGTGTCAGATTCTCTGGGGCCAACGTCCTGACTTTC. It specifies CASSLGVRFSGANVLTF.

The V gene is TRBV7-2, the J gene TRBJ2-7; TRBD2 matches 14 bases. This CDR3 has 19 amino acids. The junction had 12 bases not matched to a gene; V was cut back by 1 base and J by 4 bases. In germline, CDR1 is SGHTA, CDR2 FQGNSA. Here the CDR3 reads CASSLESFRTSGGQYEQYF. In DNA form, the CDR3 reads TGTGCCAGCAGCTTAGAGTCTTTTCGGACTAGCGGGGGGCAATACGAGCAGTACTTC. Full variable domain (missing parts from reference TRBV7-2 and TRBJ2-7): GAGVSQSPSNKVTEKGKDVELRCDPISGHTALYWYRQSLGQGLEFLIYFQGNSAPDKSGLPSDRFSAERTGGSVSTLTIQRTQQEDSAVYLCASSLESFRTSGGQYEQYFGPGTRLTVT.

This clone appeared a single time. CDR3 amino acids: CASSLGTSGGPMKQYF. For the CDR3, the DNA is TGTGCCAGCAGCTTAGGGACTAGCGGGGGGCCAATGAAGCAGTACTTC. The chain is built from TRBV7-2 and TRBJ2-7; the match to TRBD2 covers 14 bases. This CDR3 spans 16 amino acids. Trimming removed 1 base from V and 8 bases from J; junction bases left unmatched: 7. Germline loops: CDR1 SGHTA, CDR2 FQGNSA.

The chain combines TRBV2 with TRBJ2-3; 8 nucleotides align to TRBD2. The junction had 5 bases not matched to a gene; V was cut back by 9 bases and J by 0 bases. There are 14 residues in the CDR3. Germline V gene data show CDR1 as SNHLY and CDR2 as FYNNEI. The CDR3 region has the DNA TGTGCCAGGGACATAGCGGGAAGCACAGATACGCAGTATTTT. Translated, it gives CARDIAGSTDTQYF.

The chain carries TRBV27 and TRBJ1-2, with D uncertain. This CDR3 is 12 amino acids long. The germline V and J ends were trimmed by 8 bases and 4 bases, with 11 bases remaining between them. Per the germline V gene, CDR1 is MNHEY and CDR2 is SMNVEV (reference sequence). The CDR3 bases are TGTGCCAGCGGCGCAGACTTCTATGGCTACACCTTC. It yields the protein CASGADFYGYTF.

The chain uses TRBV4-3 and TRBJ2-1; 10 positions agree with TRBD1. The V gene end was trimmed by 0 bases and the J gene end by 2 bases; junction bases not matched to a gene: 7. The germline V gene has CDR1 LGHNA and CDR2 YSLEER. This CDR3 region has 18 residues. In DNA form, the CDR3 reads TGCGCCAGCAGCCAAGAATGGTCAGGGACAGGGGCCTACAATGAGCAGTTCTTC. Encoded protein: CASSQEWSGTGAYNEQFF.

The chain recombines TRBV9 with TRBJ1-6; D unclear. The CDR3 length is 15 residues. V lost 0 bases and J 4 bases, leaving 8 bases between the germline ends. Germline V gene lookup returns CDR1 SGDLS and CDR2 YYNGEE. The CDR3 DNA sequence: TGTGCCAGCAGCGTAGGTGGGAGTTATAATTCACCCCTCCACTTT. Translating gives CASSVGGSYNSPLHF.

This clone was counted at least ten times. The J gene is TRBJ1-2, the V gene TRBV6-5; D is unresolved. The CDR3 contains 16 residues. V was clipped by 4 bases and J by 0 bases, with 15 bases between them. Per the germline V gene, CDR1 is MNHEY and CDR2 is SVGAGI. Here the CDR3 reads CASSSMDSTANYGYTF. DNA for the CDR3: TGTGCCAGCAGTTCTATGGACTCAACAGCTAACTATGGCTACACCTTC.

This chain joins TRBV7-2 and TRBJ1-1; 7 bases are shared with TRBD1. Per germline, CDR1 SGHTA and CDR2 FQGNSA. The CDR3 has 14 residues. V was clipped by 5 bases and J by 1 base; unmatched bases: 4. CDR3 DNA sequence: TGTGCCAGCAGCCCGCGGACAGGGAACACTGAAGCTTTCTTT. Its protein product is CASSPRTGNTEAFF.

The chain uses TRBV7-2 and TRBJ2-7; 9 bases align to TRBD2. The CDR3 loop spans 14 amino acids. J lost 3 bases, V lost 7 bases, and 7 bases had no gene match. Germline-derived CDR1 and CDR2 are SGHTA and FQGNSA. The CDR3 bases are TGTGCCAGCACCCAGACTAGCGGATACTACGAGCAGTACTTC. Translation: CASTQTSGYYEQYF.

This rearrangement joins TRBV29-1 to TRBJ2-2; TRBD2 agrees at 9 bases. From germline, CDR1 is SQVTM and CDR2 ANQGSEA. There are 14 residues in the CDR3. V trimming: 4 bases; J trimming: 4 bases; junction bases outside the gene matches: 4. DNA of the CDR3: TGCAGCGTTGTAGCGGGGGCGTCCACCGGGGAGCTGTTTTTT. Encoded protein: CSVVAGASTGELFF.

The CDR3 DNA is TGTGCCAGCACCCAGCGGGGTAGCGGGAACTCCTACAATGAGCAGTTCTTC. This encodes CASTQRGSGNSYNEQFF. V gene TRBV4-2 combines with J gene TRBJ2-1; 8 positions match TRBD2. The CDR3 contains 17 residues. Germline CDR1 LGHNA, CDR2 YNFKEQ. J lost 0 bases, V lost 7 bases, and 11 bases had no gene match.

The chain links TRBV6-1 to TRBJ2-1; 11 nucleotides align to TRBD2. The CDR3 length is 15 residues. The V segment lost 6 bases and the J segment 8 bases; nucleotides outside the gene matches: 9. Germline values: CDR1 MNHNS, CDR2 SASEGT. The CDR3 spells CASRVAGGRRDEQFF. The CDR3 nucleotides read TGTGCCAGCAGAGTAGCGGGGGGGCGGCGTGATGAGCAGTTCTTC.

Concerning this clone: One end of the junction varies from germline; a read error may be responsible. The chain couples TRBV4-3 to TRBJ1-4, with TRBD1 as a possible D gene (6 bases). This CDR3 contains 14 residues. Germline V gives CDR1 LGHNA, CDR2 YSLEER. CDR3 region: CASSQDVGAEKLFF. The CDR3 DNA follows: TGCGCCAGCAGTCAAGATGTGGGGGCTGAAAAACTGTTTTTT.

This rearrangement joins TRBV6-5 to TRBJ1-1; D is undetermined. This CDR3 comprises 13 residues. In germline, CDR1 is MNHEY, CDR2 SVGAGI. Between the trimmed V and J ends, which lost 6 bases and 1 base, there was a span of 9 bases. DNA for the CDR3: TGTGCCAGCAGCGCGACTCCGAACACTGAAGCTTTCTTT. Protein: CASSATPNTEAFF.

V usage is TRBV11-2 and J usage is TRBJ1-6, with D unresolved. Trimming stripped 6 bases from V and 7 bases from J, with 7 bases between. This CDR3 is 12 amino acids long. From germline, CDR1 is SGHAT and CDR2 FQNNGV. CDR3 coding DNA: TGTGCCAGCAGAAAAATAAATTCACCCCTCCACTTT. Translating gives CASRKINSPLHF.

CDR3 coding DNA: TGTGCCAGCAGTTACGGAGATTCACCCCTCCACTTT. Protein: CASSYGDSPLHF. The V and J genes are TRBV6-6 and TRBJ1-6; D not resolved. The CDR3 runs 12 residues. CDR1 is MNHNY, CDR2 SVGAGI, per germline (reference sequence). Trimming removed 2 bases at V and 8 bases at J, with 4 bases between.

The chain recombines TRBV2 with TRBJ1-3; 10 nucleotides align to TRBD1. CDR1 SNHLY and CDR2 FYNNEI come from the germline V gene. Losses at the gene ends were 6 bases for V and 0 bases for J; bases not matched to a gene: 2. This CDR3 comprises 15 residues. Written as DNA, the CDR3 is TGTGCCAGCAGGACAGGGGGCATCTCTGGAAACACCATATATTTT. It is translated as CASRTGGISGNTIYF.

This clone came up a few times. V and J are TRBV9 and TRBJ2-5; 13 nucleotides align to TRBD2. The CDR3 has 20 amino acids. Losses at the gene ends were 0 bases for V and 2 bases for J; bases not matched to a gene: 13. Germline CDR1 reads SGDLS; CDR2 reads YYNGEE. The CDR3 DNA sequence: TGTGCCAGCAGCGTAGAGGGACTAGCGGGGACGCGGGGGCCGCAAGAGACCCAGTACTTC. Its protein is CASSVEGLAGTRGPQETQYF.

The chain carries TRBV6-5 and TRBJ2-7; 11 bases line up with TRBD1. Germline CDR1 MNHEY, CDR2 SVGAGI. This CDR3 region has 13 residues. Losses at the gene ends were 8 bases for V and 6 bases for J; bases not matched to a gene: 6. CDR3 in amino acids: CASLGQGVSEQYF. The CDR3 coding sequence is TGTGCCAGCTTGGGACAGGGGGTCTCCGAGCAGTACTTC.

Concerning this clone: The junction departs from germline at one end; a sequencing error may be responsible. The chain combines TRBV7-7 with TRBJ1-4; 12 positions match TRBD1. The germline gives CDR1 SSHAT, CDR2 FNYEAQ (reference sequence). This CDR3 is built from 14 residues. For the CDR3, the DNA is TGTGCTAGCAGCCCGGGACAGGGGGCTGAAAAACTGTTTTTT. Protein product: CASSPGQGAEKLFF. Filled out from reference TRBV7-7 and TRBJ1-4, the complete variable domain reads GAGVSQSPRYKVTKRGQDVTLRCDPISSHATLYWYQQALGQGPEFLTYFNYEAQPDKSGLPSDRFSAERPEGSISTLTIQRTEQRDSAMYRCASSPGQGAEKLFFGSGTQLSVL.

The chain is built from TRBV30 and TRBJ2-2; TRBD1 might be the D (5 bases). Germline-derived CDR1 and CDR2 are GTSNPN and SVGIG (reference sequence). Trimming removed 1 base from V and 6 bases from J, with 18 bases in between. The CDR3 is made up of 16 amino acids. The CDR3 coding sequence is TGTGCCTGGAGTGCAAGGGGCAGAAGTAGGGCCGGGGAGCTGTTTTTT. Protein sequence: CAWSARGRSRAGELFF.

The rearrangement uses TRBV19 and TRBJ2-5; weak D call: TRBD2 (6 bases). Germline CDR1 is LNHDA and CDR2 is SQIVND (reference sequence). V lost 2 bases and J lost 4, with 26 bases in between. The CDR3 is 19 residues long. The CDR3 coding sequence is TGTGCCAGTAGTATAAAGTCAAGGGGTCAGGCGGGGAAGGGAGAGACCCAGTACTTC. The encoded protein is CASSIKSRGQAGKGETQYF.

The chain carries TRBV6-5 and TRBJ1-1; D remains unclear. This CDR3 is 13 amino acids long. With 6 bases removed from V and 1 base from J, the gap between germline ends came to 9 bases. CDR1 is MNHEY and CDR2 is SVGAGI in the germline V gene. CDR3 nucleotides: TGTGCCAGCAGCCGGGAGGCGAACACTGAAGCTTTCTTT. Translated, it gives CASSREANTEAFF.

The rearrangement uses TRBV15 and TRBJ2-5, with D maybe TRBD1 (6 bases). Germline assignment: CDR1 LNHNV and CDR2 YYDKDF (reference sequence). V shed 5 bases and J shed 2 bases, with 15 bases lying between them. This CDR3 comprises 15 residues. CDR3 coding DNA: TGTGCCACCAGCGGGACACGGACAGTACAAGAGACCCAGTACTTC. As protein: CATSGTRTVQETQYF.

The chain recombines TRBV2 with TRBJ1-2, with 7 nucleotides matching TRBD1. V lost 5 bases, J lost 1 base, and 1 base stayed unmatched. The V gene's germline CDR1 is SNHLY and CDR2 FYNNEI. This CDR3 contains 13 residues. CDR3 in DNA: TGTGCCAGCAGTCACAGGGGTAACTATGGCTACACCTTC. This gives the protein CASSHRGNYGYTF.

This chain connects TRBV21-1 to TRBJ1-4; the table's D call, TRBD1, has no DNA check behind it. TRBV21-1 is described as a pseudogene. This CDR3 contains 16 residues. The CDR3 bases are TGTGCCAGCACCTTATTCCGACAGACCTATAATGAAAAACTGTTTTTT. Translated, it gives CASTLFRQTYNEKLFF.

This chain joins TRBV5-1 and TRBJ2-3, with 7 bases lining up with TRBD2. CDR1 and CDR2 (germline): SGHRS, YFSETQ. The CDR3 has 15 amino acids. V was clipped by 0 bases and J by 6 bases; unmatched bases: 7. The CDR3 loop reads CASSLDGGEGDTQYF. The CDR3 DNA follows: TGCGCCAGCAGCTTGGATGGTGGGGAGGGGGATACGCAGTATTTT.

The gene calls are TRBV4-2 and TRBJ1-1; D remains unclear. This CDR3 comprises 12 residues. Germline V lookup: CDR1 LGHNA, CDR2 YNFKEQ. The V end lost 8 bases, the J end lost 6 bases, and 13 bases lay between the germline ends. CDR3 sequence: CASEGVGAEAFF. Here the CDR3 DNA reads TGTGCCAGCGAGGGAGTCGGCGCTGAAGCTTTCTTT.